This T cell receptor beta chain appears in the sequencing data of a study of cytomegalovirus exposure and HLA in healthy donors. The V segment lost 1 base and the J segment 7 bases; nucleotides outside the gene matches: 7. Germline V gene data show CDR1 as MDHEN and CDR2 as SYDVKM. This CDR3 is built from 15 residues. Whole-study findings and limits: Sequencing likely caused a cluster of highly shared sequence variants. A reported reduction in N-insertions relative to the 666-donor mean was seen in an Asian-associated ancestry cluster in a later analysis.

PCR employed 60 Vbeta and 13 Jbeta primers. Clones were sequenced by immunoSEQ multiplex PCR, and TCRdb holds only the in-frame ones, with some missing. The profile covers about 140,000 clones, with 80% appearing a single time and 6.8% taken by the ten largest. This clone was detected only a few times. Antigen unknown. The sample taken for sequencing was PBMCs. The chain links TRBV28 to TRBJ1-5; 7 bases align to TRBD1. This TCR was sampled from a middle-aged man in good health and CMV-seropositive. In DNA form, the CDR3 reads TGTGCCAGCAGTTTATTCACGCAGGGGGGACAGCCCCAGCATTTT. Its translation is CASSLFTQGGQPQHF.